This paragraph reports one T cell receptor beta chain. The data were obtained in a study of blood T cell repertoires in COVID-19. Study background: Researchers got acute and convalescent COVID-19 samples from the United States, Italy and Spain.

TCRdb's copy holds only in-frame clones and misses some; the assay was immunoSEQ multiplex PCR. Among some 390,000 clones listed, more than 80% were seen once. Recovered status applied to Cohort 3 donors who had two consecutive negative PCRs. It also applied to those with clearance or with symptom resolution. This CDR3 is 16 amino acids long. Germline-derived CDR1 and CDR2 are MNHEY and SMNVEV (reference sequence). The V end was cut by 0 bases, the J end by 0 bases, with 9 bases between. The sample was PBMCs or T cells enriched from blood (not recorded which). The TCR was taken from a man aged 25-45 years who had recovered from COVID-19. This chain connects TRBV27 to TRBJ2-1; no reliable D call. The CDR3 region has the DNA TGTGCCAGCAGTTTATCACGCGAGAGCTCCTACAATGAGCAGTTCTTC. This translates into CASSLSRESSYNEQFF.